The 24 T cell receptor beta chains below all came from one sample that was sequenced in a study of blood T cell repertoires in COVID-19. Sequencing used immunoSEQ multiplex PCR; TCRdb keeps in-frame clones, though not all of them. The repertoire holds fewer than 80,000 clones, with 88% as singletons. Sequenced input: peripheral blood. The receptors here all came from a human donor in a cohort sampled during active COVID-19.

This clone occurred once. This rearrangement joins TRBV5-1 to TRBJ2-3, with D perhaps TRBD1 (6 bases). The CDR3 sequence is 18 residues long. Germline CDR1 is SGHRS and CDR2 is YFSETQ. Trimming cost V 4 bases and J 1 base, with 22 bases left between them. The CDR3 nucleotides read TGCGCCAGCAGCCCCGCTCTTTGGCCAGGGGAGCGCACAGATACGCAGTATTTT. Residues: CASSPALWPGERTDTQYF.

The J gene is TRBJ1-3, the V gene TRBV2; no definite D call. The CDR3 loop spans 15 amino acids. Trimming left V 6 bases short and J 0 bases short, with 12 bases between. Germline-derived CDR1 and CDR2 are SNHLY and FYNNEI. CDR3 bases: TGTGCCAGCAGCGAGCACAGCCCCTCTGGAAACACCATATATTTT. Translating gives CASSEHSPSGNTIYF.

This clone was seen just once. The V call is TRBV5-4, the J call TRBJ1-4; 11 positions match TRBD1. Germline V gene sequence: CDR1 SGHNT, CDR2 YYREEE (reference sequence). V lost 4 bases to trimming and J lost 5 bases; unmatched junction nucleotides: 7. The CDR3 is made up of 16 amino acids. CDR3 sequence: CASSITGQGANEKLFF. CDR3 bases: TGTGCCAGCAGCATAACTGGACAGGGGGCAAATGAAAAACTGTTTTTT.

This rearrangement joins TRBV29-1 to TRBJ2-4; TRBD1 agrees at 8 bases. The CDR3 contains 14 residues. CDR1 is SQVTM and CDR2 is ANQGSEA in the germline V gene. V gave up 6 bases and J gave up 7 bases; unmatched junction bases: 11. The CDR3 sequence is CSVRSGGTRNIQYF. The CDR3 DNA sequence: TGCAGCGTACGGTCAGGGGGCACTCGGAACATTCAGTACTTC.

The V call is TRBV3-1 (or the pseudogene TRBV3-2), the J call TRBJ2-5; D not certain. CDR3 length equals 13 residues. Trimming took 1 base from V and 8 from J, leaving 11 bases between them. The germline V gene encodes CDR1 LGHDT and CDR2 YNNKEL (reference sequence). The CDR3 spells CASSQVVGDTQYF. CDR3 nucleotide sequence: TGTGCCAGCAGCCAAGTGGTGGGCGATACCCAGTACTTC.

This chain links TRBV11-3 with TRBJ1-6; 7 bases are shared with TRBD1. The V segment lost 1 base and the J segment 12 bases; nucleotides outside the gene matches: 3. From germline, CDR1 is SGHNT and CDR2 YENEEA. CDR3 length: 13 residues. The CDR3 nucleotides read TGTGCCAGCAGCTTAGGAGGGGGCGAACCCCTCCACTTT. Its protein is CASSLGGGEPLHF.

CDR3 DNA: TGTGCCAGCAGCTTGGCAGGGGGGAGAAGCAATCAGCCCCAGCATTTT. Protein sequence: CASSLAGGRSNQPQHF. This chain links TRBV5-8 with TRBJ1-5; 7 bases match TRBD1. V lost 0 bases, J lost 1 base, and 4 bases stayed unmatched. This CDR3 region has 16 residues. The germline V gene encodes CDR1 SGHTS and CDR2 YDEGEE. The whole variable domain, remainder taken from reference TRBV5-8 and TRBJ1-5, is EAGVTQSPTHLIKTRGQQATLRCSPISGHTSVYWYQQALGLGLQFLLWYDEGEERNRGNFPPRFSGRQFPNYSSELNVNALELEDSALYLCASSLAGGRSNQPQHFGDGTRLSIL.

The J gene is TRBJ2-7, the V gene TRBV6-2 or TRBV6-3; possible D gene TRBD2, 6 bases. This CDR3 spans 17 amino acids. Trimming took off 0 bases at V and 0 bases at J, with 15 bases between the two ends. Germline CDR1 and CDR2: MNHEY and SVGEGT. The CDR3 DNA reads TGTGCCAGCAGTTACTCACTAGCCGGGGCCAGCTCCTACGAGCAGTACTTC. Amino acid sequence: CASSYSLAGASSYEQYF.

V usage is TRBV5-1 and J usage is TRBJ1-1; 7 bases align to TRBD1. The ends lost 4 bases at V and 2 bases at J; junction bases unmatched: 5. Germline V lookup: CDR1 SGHRS, CDR2 YFSETQ. The CDR3 sequence is 14 residues long. CDR3 residues: CASSGTGDNTEAFF. Written as DNA, the CDR3 is TGCGCCAGCAGCGGAACAGGGGATAACACTGAAGCTTTCTTT.

The chain is built from TRBV12-5 and TRBJ2-1, with TRBD1 matching 8 bases. CDR3 length equals 15 residues. Germline lookup yields CDR1 LGHNT and CDR2 FRNRAP. Unmatched junction bases numbered 8, after V lost 6 bases and J lost 4 bases. The CDR3 loop reads CASGPGQGPYNEQFF. The CDR3 DNA reads TGTGCTAGTGGCCCCGGACAGGGCCCTTACAATGAGCAGTTCTTC. Drawing the rest from reference TRBV12-5 and TRBJ2-1, the complete variable domain is DARVTQTPRHKVTEMGQEVTMRCQPILGHNTVFWYRQTMMQGLELLAYFRNRAPLDDSGMPKDRFSAEMPDATLATLKIQPSEPRDSAVYFCASGPGQGPYNEQFFGPGTRLTVL.

The rearrangement uses TRBV18 and TRBJ2-5; D possibly corresponds to TRBD2 (6 bases). V shed 6 bases and J shed 2 bases, with 19 bases lying between them. This CDR3 is 16 amino acids long. Germline CDR1 reads KGHSH; CDR2 reads LQKENI. Written as DNA, the CDR3 is TGTGCCAGCTCCCCCGGGGGAGCGGCGCTACAAGAGACCCAGTACTTC. It specifies CASSPGGAALQETQYF.

The V call is TRBV6-5, the J call TRBJ1-4, with 11 bases aligning to TRBD1. Losses at the gene ends were 10 bases for V and 7 bases for J; bases not matched to a gene: 5. The CDR3 spans 13 residues. CDR1 is MNHEY, CDR2 SVGAGI, per germline. CDR3 sequence (DNA): TGTGCCACCCGCGGGACAGGGGGTGAAAAACTGTTTTTT. Translation gives CATRGTGGEKLFF.

J is TRBJ2-3 and V is TRBV19, with TRBD2 matching 7 bases. V trimming: 9 bases; J trimming: 6 bases; junction bases outside the gene matches: 18. The length of the CDR3 is 16 residues. The germline V gene encodes CDR1 LNHDA and CDR2 SQIVND (reference sequence). Here the CDR3 reads CASRPGAGYFGDTQYF. In nucleotides, the CDR3 is TGTGCCAGCCGCCCCGGAGCGGGATATTTCGGCGATACGCAGTATTTT.

This rearrangement joins TRBV20-1 to TRBJ1-2; 9 bases match TRBD1. V shed 3 bases and J 8 bases; nucleotides not matched to a gene: 16. The CDR3 covers 16 residues. Germline lookup yields CDR1 DFQATT and CDR2 SNEGSKA (reference sequence). CDR3: CSASGTGGSRTLGYTF. The CDR3 nucleotides are TGCAGTGCTAGTGGAACAGGGGGCTCGAGGACCCTGGGCTACACCTTC.

V usage is TRBV7-9 and J usage is TRBJ1-2; maybe TRBD1 (6 bases). The V end was cut by 3 bases, the J end by 2 bases, with 19 bases between. The CDR3 spans 17 residues. Per germline, CDR1 SEHNR and CDR2 FQNEAQ (reference sequence). The CDR3 region has the DNA TGTGCCAGCAGCTTCATTTCCCACCTACAGGGAAACTATGGCTACACCTTC. It is translated as CASSFISHLQGNYGYTF. The complete variable domain, with remaining parts taken from reference TRBV7-9 and TRBJ1-2, reads DTGVSQNPRHKITKRGQNVTFRCDPISEHNRLYWYRQTLGQGPEFLTYFQNEAQLEKSRLLSDRFSAERPKGSFSTLEIQRTEQGDSAMYLCASSFISHLQGNYGYTFGSGTRLTVV.

The V call is TRBV11-2, the J call TRBJ2-7; TRBD2 aligns across 8 bases. J lost 5 bases, V lost 5 bases, and 8 bases had no gene match. The CDR3 has 14 amino acids. Germline V gene data show CDR1 as SGHAT and CDR2 as FQNNGV. The CDR3 is CASSPRRGADEQYF. DNA of the CDR3: TGTGCCAGCAGCCCCCGGCGGGGGGCAGACGAGCAGTACTTC.

This sequence joins TRBV7-2 and TRBJ2-7, with a tentative D call TRBD2 (5 bases). The CDR3 spans 14 residues. V lost 1 base, J lost 7 bases, and 14 bases lay in between. Germline assignment: CDR1 SGHTA and CDR2 FQGNSA. CDR3 nucleotide sequence: TGTGCCAGCAGCTTAGGGGGTAGCCAGCGGGAGCAGTACTTC. This sequence encodes CASSLGGSQREQYF.

The rearrangement uses TRBV9 and TRBJ1-3; tentative D call: TRBD1 (6 bases). This CDR3 has 14 amino acids. Germline V gives CDR1 SGDLS, CDR2 YYNGEE. Trimming removed 2 bases from V and 4 bases from J, with 10 bases in between. DNA for the CDR3: TGTGCCAGCAGCGTCTCAGGGGTAGGAAACACCATATATTTT. Translation: CASSVSGVGNTIYF.

This clone has a single count. This chain connects TRBV5-1 to TRBJ1-1; D is unresolved. Trimming left V 4 bases short and J 3 bases short, with 10 bases between. There are 13 residues in the CDR3. Germline assignment: CDR1 SGHRS and CDR2 YFSETQ. This chain's CDR3 is CASSLGLHTEAFF. The CDR3 DNA sequence: TGCGCCAGCAGCCTCGGACTCCACACTGAAGCTTTCTTT.

CDR3 DNA sequence: TGTGCCAGCAGTGATAACCGGCGGGGGCAGGATGAGCAGTTCTTC. Translation: CASSDNRRGQDEQFF. The chain couples TRBV6-1 to TRBJ2-1, with D perhaps matching TRBD2 (7 bases). This CDR3 region has 15 residues. Trimming stripped 3 bases from V and 8 bases from J, with 17 bases between. The germline V gene encodes CDR1 MNHNS and CDR2 SASEGT.

The chain employs TRBV28 and TRBJ1-3, with 8 bases aligning to TRBD1. CDR3 length equals 16 residues. V trimming: 3 bases; J trimming: 0 bases; junction bases outside the gene matches: 4. Germline V gene lookup returns CDR1 MDHEN and CDR2 SYDVKM. The CDR3 protein is CASSLDRAPSGNTIYF. CDR3 nucleotide sequence: TGTGCCAGCAGTTTGGACAGGGCCCCCTCTGGAAACACCATATATTTT.

This clone was detected only once. This chain uses TRBV28 with TRBJ2-7, with 7 bases matching TRBD2. V dropped 6 bases and J dropped 4; count of bases not matched to a gene: 6. Germline V gene lookup returns CDR1 MDHEN and CDR2 SYDVKM. The CDR3 contains 13 residues. For the CDR3, the DNA is TGTGCCAGCAGGACCGGGGGGTCTTACGAGCAGTACTTC. This sequence encodes CASRTGGSYEQYF.

V gene TRBV5-1 combines with J gene TRBJ2-1; the match to TRBD1 covers 7 bases. This CDR3 has 15 amino acids. J gave up 5 bases and V 4 bases, and 9 bases lay outside the gene matches. Germline loops: CDR1 SGHRS, CDR2 YFSETQ. Written as DNA, the CDR3 is TGCGCCAGCAGCCTAACCGTACAGGGGAACAATGAGCAGTTCTTC. Its translation: CASSLTVQGNNEQFF.

V gene TRBV7-2 combines with J gene TRBJ2-7, with 7 nucleotides matching TRBD1. The V gene's germline CDR1 is SGHTA and CDR2 FQGNSA. J gave up 9 bases and V 6 bases, and 20 bases lay outside the gene matches. This CDR3 is 16 amino acids long. In nucleotides, the CDR3 is TGTGCCAGCAGGAGCCAGCCGGGACAGAGATACGATTTGCAGTACTTC. It codes for CASRSQPGQRYDLQYF.